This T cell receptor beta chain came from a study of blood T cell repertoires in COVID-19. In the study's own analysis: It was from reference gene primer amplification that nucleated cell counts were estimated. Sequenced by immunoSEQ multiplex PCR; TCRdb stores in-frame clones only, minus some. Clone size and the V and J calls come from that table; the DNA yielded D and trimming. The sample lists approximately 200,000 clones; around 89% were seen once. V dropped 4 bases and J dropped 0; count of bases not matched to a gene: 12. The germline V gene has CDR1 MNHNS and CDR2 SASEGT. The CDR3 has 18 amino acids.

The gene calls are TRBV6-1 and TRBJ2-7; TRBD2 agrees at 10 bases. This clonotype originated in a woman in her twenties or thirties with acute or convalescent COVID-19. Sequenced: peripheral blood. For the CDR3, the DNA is TGTGCCAGCAGTGTGAGGACTAGCGGAACCGCCTACTCCTACGAGCAGTACTTC. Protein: CASSVRTSGTAYSYEQYF.